Reported below is one TCR beta chain. Its antigen is not known. Treatment: around 19 received Ad26.COV2.S at low or high dose, single or two shots; 5 received placebo; per-sample allocation not given. Collection of the samples took place on day 63 after the first injection of vaccine or placebo. These data originate in a study of Ad26.COV2.S vaccination and SARS-CoV-2 variants. About the study: Donor was assigned to the Ad26.COV2.S arm of trial COV1001.

Data came from immunoSEQ multiplex PCR; TCRdb stores just in-frame clones and leaves some out. The sample includes about 410,000 clones, about nine tenths of them seen just once. Germline assignment: CDR1 SNHLY and CDR2 FYNNEI. The CDR3 length is 18 residues. The V gene end was trimmed by 7 bases and the J gene end by 0 bases; junction bases not matched to a gene: 8. Regarding the study as a whole: Recipients of either vaccine or placebo displayed similar breadth of non-spike TCRs.

The receptor was isolated from a person between 18 and 60 years old who received the Ad26.COV2.S COVID-19 vaccine or a placebo. The V call is TRBV2, the J call TRBJ2-3; 15 bases agree with TRBD2. The source material was peripheral blood, sampled in a trial of Ad26.COV2.S vaccine versus placebo. CDR3 coding DNA: TGTGCCAGCACCTGGACTAGCGGGGGGGCTCGTAGCACAGATACGCAGTATTTT. Its protein product is CASTWTSGGARSTDTQYF.